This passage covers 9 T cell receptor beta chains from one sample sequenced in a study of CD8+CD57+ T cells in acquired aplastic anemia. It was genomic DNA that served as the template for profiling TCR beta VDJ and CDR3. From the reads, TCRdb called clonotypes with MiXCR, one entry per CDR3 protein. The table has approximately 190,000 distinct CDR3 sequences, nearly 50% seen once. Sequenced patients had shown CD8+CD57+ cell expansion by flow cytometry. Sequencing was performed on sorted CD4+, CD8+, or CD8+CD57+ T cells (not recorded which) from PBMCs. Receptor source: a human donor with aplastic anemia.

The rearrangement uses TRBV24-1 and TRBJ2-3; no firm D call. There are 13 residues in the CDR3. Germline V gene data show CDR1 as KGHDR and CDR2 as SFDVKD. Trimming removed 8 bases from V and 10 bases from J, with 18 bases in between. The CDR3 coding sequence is TGTGCCACCACCTCCGTCGAAGAAGAGGCGCAGTATTTT. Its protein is CATTSVEEEAQYF.

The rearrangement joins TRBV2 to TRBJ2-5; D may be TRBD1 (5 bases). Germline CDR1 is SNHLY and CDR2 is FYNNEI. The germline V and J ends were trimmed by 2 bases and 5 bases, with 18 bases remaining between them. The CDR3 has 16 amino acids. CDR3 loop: CASSEFGARVGETQYF. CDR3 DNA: TGTGCCAGCAGTGAATTTGGGGCCAGGGTGGGGGAGACCCAGTACTTC.

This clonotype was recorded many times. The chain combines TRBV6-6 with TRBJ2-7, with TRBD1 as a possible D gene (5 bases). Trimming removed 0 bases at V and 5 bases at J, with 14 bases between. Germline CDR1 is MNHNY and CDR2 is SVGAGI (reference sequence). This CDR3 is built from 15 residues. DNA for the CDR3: TGTGCCAGCAGTTACTCTAGGACAAGTATCCACGAGCAGTACTTC. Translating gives CASSYSRTSIHEQYF.

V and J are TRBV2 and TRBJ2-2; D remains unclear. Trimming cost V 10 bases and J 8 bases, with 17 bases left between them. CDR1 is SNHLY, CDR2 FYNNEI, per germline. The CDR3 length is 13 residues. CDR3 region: CATAFRGAGELFF. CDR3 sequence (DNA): TGTGCCACTGCGTTCCGCGGAGCAGGGGAGCTGTTTTTT.

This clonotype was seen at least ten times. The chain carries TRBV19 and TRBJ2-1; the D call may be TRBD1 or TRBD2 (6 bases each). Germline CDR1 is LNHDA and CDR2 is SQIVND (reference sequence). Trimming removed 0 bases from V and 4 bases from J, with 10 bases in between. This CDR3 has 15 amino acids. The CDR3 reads CASSIEGGRYNEQFF. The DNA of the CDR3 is TGTGCCAGTAGTATAGAAGGGGGGCGATACAATGAGCAGTTCTTC.

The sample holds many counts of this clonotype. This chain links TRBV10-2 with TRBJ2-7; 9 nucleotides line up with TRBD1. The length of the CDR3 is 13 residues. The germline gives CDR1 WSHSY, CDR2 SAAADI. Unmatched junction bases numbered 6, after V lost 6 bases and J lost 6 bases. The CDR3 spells CASRKGQGSEQYF. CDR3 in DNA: TGCGCCAGCAGGAAGGGACAGGGATCCGAGCAGTACTTC.

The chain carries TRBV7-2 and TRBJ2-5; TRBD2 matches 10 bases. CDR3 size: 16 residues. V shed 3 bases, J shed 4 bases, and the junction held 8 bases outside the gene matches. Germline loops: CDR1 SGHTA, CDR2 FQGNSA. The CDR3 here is CASSLGASGSSETQYF. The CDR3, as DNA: TGTGCCAGCAGCTTGGGGGCTAGCGGGAGCTCAGAGACCCAGTACTTC.

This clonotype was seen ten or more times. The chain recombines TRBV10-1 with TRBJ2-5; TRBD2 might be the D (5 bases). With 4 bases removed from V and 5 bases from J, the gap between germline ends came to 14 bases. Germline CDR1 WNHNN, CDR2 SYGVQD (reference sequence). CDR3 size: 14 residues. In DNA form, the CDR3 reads TGCGCCAGCAGTGTATCGGGTTGGGAGGAGACCCAGTACTTC. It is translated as CASSVSGWEETQYF.

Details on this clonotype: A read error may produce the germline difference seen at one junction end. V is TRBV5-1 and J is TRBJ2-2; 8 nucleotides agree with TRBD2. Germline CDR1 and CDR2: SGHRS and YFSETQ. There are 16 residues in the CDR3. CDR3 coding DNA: TGCGCCAGCAGCTTCCCAGCGGGAGTAGACACTGGGGAGCTGTTTTTT. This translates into CASSFPAGVDTGELFF.